This T cell receptor (beta chain) was profiled in a study of Tregs in tolerant kidney transplant recipients. CDR1 is MNHEY, CDR2 SVGAGI, per germline. The CDR3 contains 11 residues. Trimming left V 6 bases short and J 0 bases short, with 3 bases between. As to this clone: Its cognate antigen is unknown.

Notes on the study in general: Activated donor B cell expansion appeared to reveal the most relevant donor-specific TCRbeta repertoire.

The protocol was immunoSEQ multiplex PCR, while the TCRdb copy is restricted to in-frame clones and leaves out a portion. This sample carries 35,000 to 55,000 clones, about 89% of them seen once, and the ten largest clones take around 0.7%. The rearrangement uses TRBV6-5 and TRBJ2-7; no firm D call. What was sequenced was Tregs from blood. The sequence was obtained from a human donor in good health. CDR3 bases: TGTGCCAGCAGGGACTCCTACGAGCAGTACTTC. Translation: CASRDSYEQYF.